This passage covers 7 T cell receptor beta chains from one sample sequenced in a study of blood T cell repertoires in COVID-19. Generated by immunoSEQ multiplex PCR, the TCRdb table keeps only in-frame clones and is missing some. The data contain some 190,000 clones, 70% to 90% of them seen just once; the ten biggest clones take up more than 2.5%. The sequenced sample consisted of peripheral blood. These receptors came from a man aged 60 to 69 with acute or convalescent COVID-19.

The gene calls are TRBV4-3 and TRBJ1-2, with 8 bases that match TRBD1. Germline V CDR1 and CDR2: LGHNA, YSLEER. The CDR3 contains 13 residues. V dropped 8 bases and J dropped 4; count of bases not matched to a gene: 6. The CDR3 here is CASSTTGGYGYTF. The CDR3 nucleotides are TGCGCCAGCTCTACTACAGGGGGCTATGGCTACACCTTC.

The rearrangement uses TRBV6-1 and TRBJ2-1, with a weak D call TRBD1 (5 bases). Germline V gene sequence: CDR1 MNHNS, CDR2 SASEGT. Trimming left V 3 bases short and J 1 base short, with 7 bases between. The CDR3 extends over 14 amino acids. This CDR3 is CASSESGSYNEQFF. For the CDR3, the DNA is TGTGCCAGCAGTGAGTCAGGGTCCTACAATGAGCAGTTCTTC.

The chain carries TRBV7-3 and TRBJ1-2; 7 bases are shared with TRBD1. The CDR3 is 14 residues long. Germline-derived CDR1 and CDR2 are SGHTA and FQGTGA. With 5 bases clipped from V and 8 bases from J, the junction kept 11 bases outside the gene matches. For the CDR3, the DNA is TGTGCCAGCAGCCCCGGGTGGCAGGGGGGAGGCTACACCTTC. It yields the protein CASSPGWQGGGYTF.

The rearrangement links TRBV7-2 to TRBJ2-3; D might be TRBD1 (6 bases). V was cut by 3 bases and J by 3 bases, with 13 bases left in between. Germline CDR1 reads SGHTA; CDR2 reads FQGNSA. There are 15 residues in the CDR3. The CDR3 here is CASSLIWGRTDTQYF. DNA for the CDR3: TGTGCCAGCAGCTTGATCTGGGGGCGAACAGATACGCAGTATTTT.

The sample holds a few counts of this clone. The V call is TRBV9, the J call TRBJ2-3; D call uncertain. Trimming cost V 3 bases and J 1 base, with 12 bases left between them. This CDR3 spans 15 amino acids. Germline CDR1 and CDR2: SGDLS and YYNGEE. CDR3 residues: CASSATSGGTDTQYF. Here the CDR3 DNA reads TGTGCCAGCAGCGCGACCTCGGGTGGCACAGATACGCAGTATTTT.

The chain recombines TRBV4-2 with TRBJ2-4, with TRBD2 as a possible D gene (6 bases). Germline values: CDR1 LGHNA, CDR2 YNFKEQ. The CDR3 has 16 residues. The V gene lost 1 base and the J gene lost 0 bases, with 10 bases spanning the gap. The CDR3 is CASSQATGLAKNIQYF. As DNA, the CDR3 is TGTGCCAGCAGCCAAGCTACGGGACTAGCCAAAAACATTCAGTACTTC.

The CDR3 region is CASSPTGIQVTGELFF. The CDR3 DNA sequence: TGCGCCAGCAGTCCGACCGGTATCCAGGTCACCGGGGAGCTGTTTTTT. The rearrangement uses TRBV5-1 and TRBJ2-2; no clear D gene. Trimming shortened V by 5 bases and J by 4 bases, and 18 bases separated the two germline ends. Germline CDR1 SGHRS, CDR2 YFSETQ. The CDR3 contains 16 residues.